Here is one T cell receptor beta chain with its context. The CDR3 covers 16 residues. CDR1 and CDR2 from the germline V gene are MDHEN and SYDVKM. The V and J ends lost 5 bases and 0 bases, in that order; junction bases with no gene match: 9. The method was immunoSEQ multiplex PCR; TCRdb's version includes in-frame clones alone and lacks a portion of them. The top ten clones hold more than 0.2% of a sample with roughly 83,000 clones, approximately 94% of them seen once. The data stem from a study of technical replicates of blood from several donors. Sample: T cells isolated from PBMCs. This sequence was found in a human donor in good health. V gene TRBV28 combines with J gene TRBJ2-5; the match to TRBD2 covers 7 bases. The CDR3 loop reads CASSPPAGVNQETQYF. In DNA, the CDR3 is TGTGCCAGCAGTCCCCCCGCGGGAGTGAACCAAGAGACCCAGTACTTC. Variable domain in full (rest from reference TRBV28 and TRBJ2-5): DVKVTQSSRYLVKRTGEKVFLECVQDMDHENMFWYRQDPGLGLRLIYFSYDVKMKEKGDIPEGYSVSREKKERFSLILESASTNQTSMYLCASSPPAGVNQETQYFGPGTRLLVL.